These 11 T cell receptor beta chains were sequenced from one sample in a study of blood T cell repertoires in COVID-19. Only in-frame clones appear in the TCRdb table, and some are missing; sequencing was by immunoSEQ multiplex PCR. This sample has roughly 220,000 clones, with over 70% found just once. Sequenced: peripheral blood. The receptors were gathered from a woman between 65 and 79 years old with acute or convalescent COVID-19.

This chain links TRBV24-1 with TRBJ2-1, with 13 bases lining up with TRBD2. The CDR3 spans 20 residues. Losses at the gene ends were 4 bases for V and 1 base for J; bases not matched to a gene: 12. From germline, CDR1 is KGHDR and CDR2 SFDVKD. CDR3 loop: CATSDPTSGRLGGSYNEQFF. CDR3 in DNA: TGTGCCACCAGTGACCCGACTAGCGGGAGGTTGGGTGGGTCCTACAATGAGCAGTTCTTC.

This sequence joins TRBV6-6 and TRBJ2-7; D gene uncertain. The V gene's germline CDR1 is MNHNY and CDR2 SVGAGI (reference sequence). The CDR3 has 13 residues. Trimming stripped 7 bases from V and 6 bases from J, with 16 bases between. CDR3: CASNTPSGPEQYF. As DNA, the CDR3 is TGTGCCAGCAATACACCTTCAGGCCCCGAGCAGTACTTC.

This clone was seen a few times. This rearrangement joins TRBV29-1 to TRBJ2-7, with D perhaps TRBD1 (5 bases). The CDR3 has 13 residues. The germline V and J ends were trimmed by 4 bases and 2 bases, with 12 bases remaining between them. CDR1 is SQVTM and CDR2 is ANQGSEA in the germline V gene. CDR3 amino acids: CSVGKGQAYEQYF. DNA of the CDR3: TGCAGCGTTGGAAAGGGGCAGGCCTACGAGCAGTACTTC.

The chain has TRBV7-3 and TRBJ2-1; TRBD2 agrees at 11 bases. Germline V gives CDR1 SGHTA, CDR2 FQGTGA. This CDR3 comprises 15 residues. The ends lost 4 bases at V and 6 bases at J; junction bases unmatched: 5. The chain's CDR3 is CASSYRLAGSNEQFF. As DNA, the CDR3 is TGTGCCAGCAGCTACCGACTAGCGGGAAGCAATGAGCAGTTCTTC.

This clone came up a few times. This CDR3 is CASSEEWRDEQFF. The CDR3 DNA sequence: TGTGCCAGCAGTGAGGAGTGGAGGGATGAGCAGTTCTTC. The V and J genes are TRBV6-4 and TRBJ2-1, with a tentative D call TRBD2 (6 bases). The V end lost 3 bases, the J end lost 8 bases, and 11 bases lay between the germline ends. Germline CDR1 MRHNA, CDR2 SNTAGT. The CDR3 loop spans 13 amino acids.

This rearrangement joins TRBV11-2 to TRBJ2-4, with a possible D match to TRBD2 (6 bases). The CDR3 has 19 residues. Trimming pared 0 bases from V and 7 bases from J, leaving 25 bases between. Germline assignment: CDR1 SGHAT and CDR2 FQNNGV. The CDR3 DNA follows: TGTGCCAGCAGCTTAGATGGGGGTAGTAGCGGACCCTCAGGGAACATTCAGTACTTC. Residues: CASSLDGGSSGPSGNIQYF.

The chain has TRBV18 and TRBJ2-5, with 8 bases that match TRBD2. CDR1 is KGHSH, CDR2 LQKENI, per germline. The CDR3 has 15 residues. The J segment lost 1 base and the V segment lost 3 bases, leaving 4 bases of the junction unmatched. The CDR3 DNA reads as TGTGCCAGCTCACCCCAGCTAGCGGGCCAAGAGACCCAGTACTTC. Protein sequence: CASSPQLAGQETQYF.

In the case of this clone: One junction end disagrees with the germline gene, perhaps due to a read error. The chain combines TRBV2 with TRBJ2-3; maybe TRBD1 (6 bases). Germline V gene sequence: CDR1 SNHLY, CDR2 FYNNEI. The CDR3 consists of 13 residues. The CDR3 loop is CASSEATDSSKSF. The CDR3 DNA sequence: TGTGCCAGCAGTGAAGCGACGGACAGTTCTAAGTCTTTT.

This chain joins TRBV2 and TRBJ1-2; TRBD1 matches 7 bases. Looked up from germline, CDR1 is SNHLY and CDR2 is FYNNEI. The length of the CDR3 is 14 residues. V trimming: 7 bases; J trimming: 8 bases; junction bases outside the gene matches: 13. CDR3 in DNA: TGTGCCAGCATCGCCCTCAGGGGGACCCGGGGCTACACCTTC. It encodes CASIALRGTRGYTF.

DNA for the CDR3: TGTGCCATCGCCCCGTCCCCCAGTTTTGGCTACACCTTC. This encodes CAIAPSPSFGYTF. This chain uses TRBV10-3 with TRBJ1-2, with D unresolved. In germline, CDR1 is ENHRY, CDR2 SYGVKD. CDR3 size: 13 residues. V lost 8 bases to trimming and J lost 7 bases, with 17 bases between them.

The chain recombines TRBV10-3 with TRBJ1-3; 9 positions match TRBD1. Trimming cost V 5 bases and J 2 bases; bases outside gene matches: 4. Germline V lookup: CDR1 ENHRY, CDR2 SYGVKD. This CDR3 has 15 residues. The CDR3 DNA reads as TGTGCCATCAGTCTCGGACAGGGGACTGGAAACACCATATATTTT. Translated: CAISLGQGTGNTIYF.